Listed below are T cell receptor beta chains from one sample, sequenced in a study of technical replicates of blood from several donors. Only in-frame clones appear in the TCRdb table, and some are missing; sequencing was by immunoSEQ multiplex PCR. The sample gives some 11,000 clones, 94% of which show up once; approximately 7% is in the top ten. Sequencing used PBMCs. The receptors come from a human donor in good health. The CDR3 runs from the conserved cysteine through the conserved F or W. D genes are given only for firm matches. Size is omitted from some rows. Given values are once, few, many or a class for expanded clones.

size	V	J	D	DNA	CDR3
.	TRBV5-1	TRBJ2-2	.	TGCGCCAGCAGCTTGGCCTTGACGCTAGCGAGACCAACCGGGGAGCTGTTTTTT	CASSLALTLARPTGELFF
.	TRBV6-5	TRBJ1-1	.	TGTGCCAGCAGTATAACAGGGTTGCGTTCTGAAGCTTTCTTT	CASSITGLRSEAFF
few	TRBV6-1	TRBJ2-3	.	TGTGCCAGCAGTGAAGCTGACGCCTCTTCAGAGGCGCAGTATTTT	CASSEADASSEAQYF
.	TRBV10-1	TRBJ2-5	TRBD1	TGCGCCAGCAGTGAAGCCAGGGGGACCCAAGAGACCCAGTACTTC	CASSEARGTQETQYF
.	TRBV4-1	TRBJ2-3	.	TGCGCCAGCAGCCTCGCCTACACAGATACGCAGTATTTT	CASSLAYTDTQYF
.	TRBV6-5	TRBJ1-1	.	TGTGCCAGCAGTTTGGGACAAGGGACCCCCGGCACTGAAGCTTTCTTT	CASSLGQGTPGTEAFF
.	TRBV6-5	TRBJ2-3	.	TGTGCCAGCAGTTACTCGAGGGAGGCGCAGTATTTT	CASSYSREAQYF
.	TRBV6-5	TRBJ2-1	.	TGTGCCAGCAGTTACTCGTTCATCGGGGAGCAGTTCTTC	CASSYSFIGEQFF
.	TRBV13	TRBJ2-7	TRBD1	TGTGCCAGCAGCAATACAGGGGTGCAAAGTTGGGAGCAGTACTTC	CASSNTGVQSWEQYF
.	TRBV9	TRBJ1-3	.	TGTGCCAGCAGCGCAAGATACAGAAACTCTGGAAACACCATATATTTT	CASSARYRNSGNTIYF
.	TRBV18	TRBJ1-1	.	TGTGCCAGCTCACCAGGAACTCAGGCTGAAGCTTTCTTT	CASSPGTQAEAFF
.	TRBV7-9	TRBJ2-5	.	TGTGCCACTCCGGACTCCCAAGAGACCCAGTACTTC	CATPDSQETQYF
.	TRBV28	TRBJ2-7	.	TGTGCCAGCAGTTTTCCCGTAGCGGATACTTACGAGCAGTACTTC	CASSFPVADTYEQYF
.	TRBV6-1	TRBJ2-1	.	TGTGCCAGCAGTGAAGCGTTCAGGGCCACCGGCAATGAGCAGTTCTTC	CASSEAFRATGNEQFF
once	TRBV5-6	TRBJ1-2	TRBD1	TGTGCCAGCAGCTTGATTGACAGGGGAACTGGCTACACCTTC	CASSLIDRGTGYTF
.	TRBV10-1	TRBJ1-3	.	TGCGCCAGCAGTGACAGGGCTGGAAACACCATATATTTT	CASSDRAGNTIYF
.	TRBV9	TRBJ1-4	.	TGTGCCAGCAGCGTATCCTACGTAACTAATGAAAAACTGTTTTTT	CASSVSYVTNEKLFF
.	TRBV7-6	TRBJ2-5	.	TGTGCCAGCAGCACCCGAAGAAGCTGGGAGGAGACCCAGTACTTC	CASSTRRSWEETQYF
.	TRBV7-9	TRBJ2-7	TRBD1	TGTGCCAGCAGTCGACAGGGGGCCTATTCCTACGAGCAGTACTTC	CASSRQGAYSYEQYF
.	TRBV11-2	TRBJ2-2	TRBD1	TGTGCCAGCAGCGACAGGGACACCGGGGAGCTGTTTTTT	CASSDRDTGELFF
.	TRBV5-4	TRBJ2-3	.	TGTGCCAGCACCGTCGGAGGAGCGCAGTATTTT	CASTVGGAQYF
.	TRBV29-1	TRBJ2-5	TRBD2	TGCAGCCTTACGGAGTCGAGCGGGGGGCCCCAAGAGACCCAGTACTTC	CSLTESSGGPQETQYF
.	TRBV5-8	TRBJ2-7	.	TGTGCCAGCAGCCCGGACCTTATAGCGTACCCCTACGAGCAGTACTTC	CASSPDLIAYPYEQYF
once	TRBV11-2	TRBJ2-7	.	TGTGCCAGCAGCTTACTCAGCGGCTCCTACGAGCAGTACTTC	CASSLLSGSYEQYF
.	TRBV30	TRBJ2-1	.	TGTGCCTGGAGTTTAGCGTATGGGCAGTTCTTC	CAWSLAYGQFF
.	TRBV6-5	TRBJ1-5	.	TGTGCCAGCAGCCAGGGCCATCAGCCCCAGCATTTT	CASSQGHQPQHF
.	TRBV10-2	TRBJ2-7	TRBD1	TGCGCCAGCAGTGAGTCTGCGGGACAGGGGTACGAGCAGTACTTC	CASSESAGQGYEQYF
.	TRBV7-3	TRBJ2-1	.	TGTGCCAGCAGTCTAGGGGAATGGGGCAATGAGCAGTTCTTC	CASSLGEWGNEQFF
.	TRBV5-1	TRBJ1-3	.	TGCGCCAGCAGCCCAGGGTCATCTGGAAACACCATATATTTT	CASSPGSSGNTIYF
.	TRBV19	TRBJ2-1	TRBD1	TGTGCCAGTAGTACGGGACAGGGCTACAATGAGCAGTTCTTC	CASSTGQGYNEQFF
.	TRBV25-1	TRBJ2-7	TRBD1	TGTGCCAGCGGGGGACAGAAGCCCTACGAGCAGTACTTC	CASGGQKPYEQYF
.	TRBV7-3	TRBJ2-1	.	TGTGCCAGCAGCTTAAACAGGGTAAATGAGCAGTTCTTC	CASSLNRVNEQFF
.	TRBV7-2	TRBJ2-1	.	TGTGCCAGCAGCCTCGCGAGGGGGGGGAATGAGCAGTTCTTC	CASSLARGGNEQFF
.	TRBV11-2	TRBJ2-5	.	TGTGCCAGCAGCTTAGGCGGGGCCAACCAAGAGACCCAGTACTTC	CASSLGGANQETQYF
.	TRBV30	TRBJ1-3	TRBD1	TGTGCCTGGAGTACCACGACAGGGCACTCTGGAAACACCATATATTTT	CAWSTTTGHSGNTIYF
.	TRBV28	TRBJ1-5	TRBD1	TGTGCCAGCAGTATCTGGACAGGGGTACGCAATCAGCCCCAGCATTTT	CASSIWTGVRNQPQHF
.	TRBV30	TRBJ2-3	TRBD2	TGTGCCTGGAACCTCCCGGCTAGCGGAAGCACAGATACGCAGTATTTT	CAWNLPASGSTDTQYF
.	TRBV29-1	TRBJ2-5	TRBD2	TGCAGCGTTGCGGGACTAGCGGGAGTACTTGAGACCCAGTACTTC	CSVAGLAGVLETQYF
.	TRBV19	TRBJ1-2	.	TGTGCCAGTAGTATGGGACACCCCTATGGCTACACCTTC	CASSMGHPYGYTF
.	TRBV9	TRBJ2-7	TRBD2	TGTGCCAGCAGCGTAGAGCCGGGACTACCGTCGCAGTACTTC	CASSVEPGLPSQYF
.	TRBV19	TRBJ2-1	TRBD2	TGTGCCAGTAGCTCCAGGAGCGGGAGGGCCGGTGAGCAGTTCTTC	CASSSRSGRAGEQFF
once	TRBV6-5	TRBJ1-1	TRBD1	TGTGCCAGCAGCTACAGGGGGCCGGACACTGAAGCTTTCTTT	CASSYRGPDTEAFF
.	TRBV7-2	TRBJ2-5	.	TGTGCCAGCAGCTCAGGGCCCACACGAGAGACCCAGTACTTC	CASSSGPTRETQYF
.	TRBV6-1	TRBJ2-5	.	TGTGCCAGCAGGGGGCGGCGGCTTTTCCAAGAGACCCAGTACTTC	CASRGRRLFQETQYF
.	TRBV29-1	TRBJ2-7	TRBD2	TGCAGCGTTGAACTAGCGGATTCATTCTCCTACGAGCAGTACTTC	CSVELADSFSYEQYF